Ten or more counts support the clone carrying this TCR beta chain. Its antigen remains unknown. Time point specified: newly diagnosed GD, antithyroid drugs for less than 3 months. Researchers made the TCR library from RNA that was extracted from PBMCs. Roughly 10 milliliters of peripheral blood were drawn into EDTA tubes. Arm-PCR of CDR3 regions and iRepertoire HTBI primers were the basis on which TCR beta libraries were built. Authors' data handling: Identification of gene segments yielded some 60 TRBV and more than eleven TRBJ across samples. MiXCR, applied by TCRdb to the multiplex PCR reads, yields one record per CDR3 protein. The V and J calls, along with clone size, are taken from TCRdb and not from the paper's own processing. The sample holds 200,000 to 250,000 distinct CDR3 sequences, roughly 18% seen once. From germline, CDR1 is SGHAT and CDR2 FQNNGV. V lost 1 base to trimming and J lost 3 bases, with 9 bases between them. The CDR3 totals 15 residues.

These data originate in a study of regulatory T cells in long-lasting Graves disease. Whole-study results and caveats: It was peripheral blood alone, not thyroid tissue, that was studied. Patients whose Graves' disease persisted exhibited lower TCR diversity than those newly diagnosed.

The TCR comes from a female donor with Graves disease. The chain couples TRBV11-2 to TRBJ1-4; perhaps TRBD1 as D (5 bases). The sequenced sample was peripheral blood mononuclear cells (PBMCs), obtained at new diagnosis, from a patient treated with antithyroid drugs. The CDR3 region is CASSLAGIANEKLFF. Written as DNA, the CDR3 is TGTGCCAGCAGCTTAGCAGGGATTGCTAATGAAAAACTGTTTTTT.